This T cell receptor beta chain was recorded in a study of CD8 T cells in Susac syndrome. RNA totalling about 0.45 to 1 ug underwent reverse transcription with random hexamers. TCRdb called the immunoSEQ multiplex PCR reads again in MiXCR, with one record for every CDR3 protein. The sample shows about 160,000 distinct CDR3 sequences, 85% to 95% of them seen only once. CDR1 and CDR2 from the germline V gene are SGHDN and FVKESK. This CDR3 spans 14 amino acids. Trimming shortened V by 1 base and J by 5 bases, and 11 bases separated the two germline ends. Both CD4+ and CD8+ T cells were negatively isolated, and TEMRA cells underwent FACS enrichment.

Sequencing input: CD4+ T cells from PBMCs. This rearrangement joins TRBV14 to TRBJ1-1; D perhaps matches TRBD1 (5 bases). This TCR derives from a human donor in good health. CDR3 bases: TGTGCCAGCAGCCAAGGATGGCAGGGAACTGAAGCTTTCTTT. Translating it yields CASSQGWQGTEAFF.